The 30 T cell receptor beta chains below all came from one sample that was sequenced in a study. TCRdb called the RT-PCR reads again in MiXCR, with one record for every CDR3 protein. The table shows hundreds of thousands of distinct CDR3 sequences, with approximately 15% occurring only once. The sequenced material came from memory CD4+ T cells from blood. All receptors come from a female donor in good health, serving as a healthy control.

CDR3 in amino acids: CASSGLAGDTGELFF. CDR3 DNA: TGCGCCAGCAGTGGACTAGCGGGAGACACCGGGGAGCTGTTTTTT. This chain uses TRBV10-2 with TRBJ2-2; 12 nucleotides agree with TRBD2. The CDR3 length is 15 residues. Germline values: CDR1 WSHSY, CDR2 SAAADI. Germline trimming cut 4 bases from V and 3 bases from J; bases unmatched to any gene: 0.

This clonotype has ten or more counts. V and J are TRBV7-2 and TRBJ1-2; no clear D. V lost 3 bases and J 5 bases, leaving 7 bases between the germline ends. Germline values: CDR1 SGHTA, CDR2 FQGNSA. The CDR3 totals 12 residues. For the CDR3, the DNA is TGTGCCAGCAGCTTGCCCGGGTATGGCTACACCTTC. Its protein product is CASSLPGYGYTF. Supplemented by reference TRBV7-2 and TRBJ1-2, the full variable domain reads GAGVSQSPSNKVTEKGKDVELRCDPISGHTALYWYRQSLGQGLEFLIYFQGNSAPDKSGLPSDRFSAERTGGSVSTLTIQRTQQEDSAVYLCASSLPGYGYTFGSGTRLTVV.

This CDR3 reads CASPATSGSNEQFF. CDR3 bases: TGTGCCAGCCCAGCGACTAGCGGCAGCAATGAGCAGTTCTTC. The chain uses TRBV18 and TRBJ2-1; 9 nucleotides agree with TRBD2. J was trimmed by 6 bases and V by 8 bases; bases with no gene match: 8. The CDR3 sequence is 14 residues long. Germline V gene data show CDR1 as KGHSH and CDR2 as LQKENI.

This clonotype was counted between two and nine times. V and J are TRBV6-5 and TRBJ2-6, with D possibly called TRBD1 or TRBD2 (5 bases each). CDR3 length: 18 residues. The V end was cut by 8 bases, the J end by 0 bases, with 20 bases between. CDR1 and CDR2 from the germline V gene are MNHEY and SVGAGI. DNA of the CDR3: TGTGCCAGCGGTTCAACCGGGACGACTTTCTCTGGGGCCAACGTCCTGACTTTC. This gives the protein CASGSTGTTFSGANVLTF.

The rearrangement uses TRBV28 and TRBJ2-1; maybe TRBD2 (6 bases). V dropped 2 bases and J dropped 10 bases, with 9 bases sitting between them. The CDR3 loop spans 12 amino acids. Germline lookup yields CDR1 MDHEN and CDR2 SYDVKM. The CDR3 DNA reads as TGTGCCAGCAGTTTAGGGACTTCGGAGCAGTTCTTC. Translating it yields CASSLGTSEQFF.

The V call is TRBV14, the J call TRBJ2-3, with unresolved D. The CDR3 is 13 residues long. Germline CDR1 reads SGHDN; CDR2 reads FVKESK. The V and J ends lost 2 bases and 5 bases respectively, with 8 bases between them. In DNA, the CDR3 is TGTGCCAGCAGCCAACCCCCTCGAGATACGCAGTATTTT. Amino acids: CASSQPPRDTQYF.

The CDR3 bases are TGTGCCAGCTCACCGGAGACTCGCACAGATACGCAGTATTTT. It codes for CASSPETRTDTQYF. The chain employs TRBV18 and TRBJ2-3; D is ambiguous. Germline assignment: CDR1 KGHSH and CDR2 LQKENI. V shed 3 bases and J shed 1 base, with 8 bases lying between them. The CDR3 runs to 14 residues.

The chain is built from TRBV7-2 and TRBJ1-2; 11 bases align to TRBD1. This CDR3 comprises 14 residues. Losses at the gene ends were 5 bases for V and 13 bases for J; bases not matched to a gene: 12. Germline V lookup: CDR1 SGHTA, CDR2 FQGNSA. The CDR3 DNA sequence: TGTGCCAGCAGCGCCGGACAGGGGGCGATCCAATTCACCTTC. This gives the protein CASSAGQGAIQFTF.

At least ten counts were recorded for this clonotype. The chain combines TRBV4-1 with TRBJ1-2; 8 bases align to TRBD1. In germline, CDR1 is MGHRA, CDR2 YSYEKL. J gave up 7 bases and V 0 bases, and 7 bases lay outside the gene matches. This CDR3 has 15 amino acids. CDR3 DNA sequence: TGCGCCAGCAGCCAAGATTGGGCAGGGGGCATTGGCTACACCTTC. Protein: CASSQDWAGGIGYTF.

This clonotype occurred a few times. The genes are TRBV6-2 or TRBV6-3 and TRBJ1-1; no clear D gene. V was trimmed by 0 bases and J by 0 bases, leaving 11 bases between them. Per the germline V gene, CDR1 is MNHEY and CDR2 is SVGEGT. This CDR3 has 16 amino acids. CDR3 in amino acids: CASSYSRIRMNTEAFF. The CDR3 DNA is TGTGCCAGCAGTTACTCGAGAATACGTATGAACACTGAAGCTTTCTTT.

The V call is TRBV5-6, the J call TRBJ2-6; D gene unclear. Germline CDR1 and CDR2: SGHDT and YYEEEE. The V end lost 2 bases, the J end lost 0 bases, and 6 bases lay between the germline ends. The CDR3 covers 15 residues. The CDR3 region is CASSFGVSGANVLTF. In nucleotides, the CDR3 is TGTGCCAGCAGCTTTGGCGTCTCTGGGGCCAACGTCCTGACTTTC.

This clonotype was detected only a few times. The chain recombines TRBV5-1 with TRBJ2-7, with 16 bases identical to TRBD2. Germline V gene data show CDR1 as SGHRS and CDR2 as YFSETQ. The J segment lost 6 bases and the V segment lost 4 bases, leaving 7 bases of the junction unmatched. The CDR3 length is 16 residues. The CDR3 loop is CASSPAGTSGRGEQYF. The CDR3 DNA reads as TGCGCCAGCAGCCCTGCCGGGACTAGCGGGAGGGGCGAGCAGTACTTC.

This chain uses TRBV5-1 with TRBJ2-3; maybe TRBD2 (5 bases). CDR1 and CDR2 from the germline V gene are SGHRS and YFSETQ. This CDR3 is 14 amino acids long. The V end was cut by 4 bases, the J end by 5 bases, with 14 bases between. In nucleotides, the CDR3 is TGCGCCAGCAGCGAAAGCGGACTGGGAGATACGCAGTATTTT. Amino acids: CASSESGLGDTQYF.

This clonotype was seen a few times. The gene calls are TRBV5-1 and TRBJ1-2, with D unresolved. Germline lookup yields CDR1 SGHRS and CDR2 YFSETQ. V was pared by 2 bases and J by 0 bases, with 11 bases between. CDR3 length: 15 amino acids. The CDR3, as DNA: TGCGCCAGCAGCTTCGGGCCAGACTCTAACTATGGCTACACCTTC. It translates to CASSFGPDSNYGYTF.

This chain links TRBV6-6 with TRBJ1-2; D not certain. With 6 bases removed from V and 3 bases from J, the gap between germline ends came to 8 bases. The CDR3 has 12 residues. Germline lookup yields CDR1 MNHNY and CDR2 SVGAGI (reference sequence). The CDR3 region has the DNA TGTGCCAGCAGACCGGAGCACTATGGCTACACCTTC. Amino acids: CASRPEHYGYTF.

V usage is TRBV6-2 or TRBV6-3 and J usage is TRBJ1-1, with 7 bases lining up with TRBD1. This CDR3 has 17 residues. The ends lost 4 bases at V and 1 base at J; junction bases unmatched: 12. Germline loops: CDR1 MNHEY, CDR2 SVGEGT. The CDR3 here is CASSLRGTVRQNTEAFF. In DNA form, the CDR3 reads TGTGCCAGCAGTTTGCGGGGGACAGTCCGACAGAACACTGAAGCTTTCTTT.

This clonotype was counted a few times. V is TRBV5-6 and J is TRBJ2-1; 9 bases match TRBD1. The CDR3 is made up of 11 amino acids. Trimming cost V 9 bases and J 9 bases; bases outside gene matches: 4. Germline CDR1 and CDR2: SGHDT and YYEEEE. CDR3 loop: CATDRGGEQFF. The CDR3 DNA reads TGTGCCACGGACAGGGGCGGTGAGCAGTTCTTC.

This clonotype was recorded at least ten times. The V gene is TRBV27, the J gene TRBJ2-2; D gene ambiguous. Germline loops: CDR1 MNHEY, CDR2 SMNVEV (reference sequence). The ends were cut back, 4 bases at V and 1 base at J, with 7 bases in the middle. The CDR3 runs 14 residues. Here the CDR3 DNA reads TGTGCCAGCAGTTCTCGGGTGAACACCGGGGAGCTGTTTTTT. This translates into CASSSRVNTGELFF.

This clonotype was recorded a few times. A much bigger clone sits one base away, suggesting this may be a read error. V is TRBV7-2 and J is TRBJ2-1; D not resolved. V was shortened by 1 base and J by 7 bases, with 8 bases between the two germline ends. Germline V gene lookup returns CDR1 SGHTA and CDR2 FQGNSA. The CDR3 spans 13 residues. The CDR3 sequence: CASSLGQKNEQFF. DNA of the CDR3: TGTGCCAGCAGCTTAGGGCAGAAAAATGAGCAGTTCTTC.

This clonotype was seen many times. V usage is TRBV7-2 and J usage is TRBJ1-6; 10 nucleotides line up with TRBD1. Germline V gene lookup returns CDR1 SGHTA and CDR2 FQGNSA. The CDR3 extends over 17 amino acids. V was clipped by 5 bases and J by 9 bases; unmatched bases: 13. In DNA, the CDR3 is TGTGCCAGCAGCCGACCCCTAGGACAGGGGGTCGCTTCACCCCTCCACTTT. Translation gives CASSRPLGQGVASPLHF. Variable domain in full (rest from reference TRBV7-2 and TRBJ1-6): GAGVSQSPSNKVTEKGKDVELRCDPISGHTALYWYRQSLGQGLEFLIYFQGNSAPDKSGLPSDRFSAERTGGSVSTLTIQRTQQEDSAVYLCASSRPLGQGVASPLHFGNGTRLTVT.

This chain links TRBV20-1 with TRBJ2-5, with no clear D. CDR3 size: 13 residues. Trimming removed 4 bases from V and 4 bases from J, with 13 bases in between. Germline CDR1 DFQATT, CDR2 SNEGSKA (reference sequence). The CDR3 reads CSATDGWGETQYF. CDR3 coding DNA: TGCAGTGCTACGGACGGCTGGGGAGAGACCCAGTACTTC.

The rearrangement links TRBV7-6 to TRBJ1-1, with TRBD1 matching 8 bases. The CDR3 sequence is 14 residues long. Germline CDR1 and CDR2: SGHVS and FNYEAQ. The V segment lost 3 bases and the J segment 6 bases; nucleotides outside the gene matches: 6. DNA of the CDR3: TGTGCCAGCAGCTTTGGACAGGGAAGGGCTGAAGCTTTCTTT. Its translation: CASSFGQGRAEAFF.

The table lists this clonotype with a few counts. The chain joins TRBV12-3 or TRBV12-4 to TRBJ1-2; a weak D match, TRBD1 (6 bases). This CDR3 spans 14 amino acids. Trimming took 3 bases from V and 7 from J, leaving 15 bases between them. This chain's CDR3 is CASSFQSRGSGYTF. The CDR3 DNA reads TGTGCCAGCAGTTTCCAGTCTAGGGGGAGTGGCTACACCTTC.

This clonotype was found many times. The J gene is TRBJ2-3, the V gene TRBV9; D is possibly TRBD2 (6 bases). From germline, CDR1 is SGDLS and CDR2 YYNGEE. The CDR3 extends over 15 amino acids. The V end lost 4 bases, the J end lost 5 bases, and 17 bases lay between the germline ends. CDR3 nucleotides: TGTGCCAGCAGCTTCCTCCCGGGGGTGGGAGATACGCAGTATTTT. Residues: CASSFLPGVGDTQYF.

This clonotype was detected a few times. The V call is TRBV9, the J call TRBJ2-7; TRBD2 matches 8 bases. Looked up from germline, CDR1 is SGDLS and CDR2 is YYNGEE. V dropped 3 bases and J dropped 4; count of bases not matched to a gene: 12. The CDR3 has 16 amino acids. CDR3 residues: CASSEGPAVAGYEQYF. In DNA, the CDR3 is TGTGCCAGCAGCGAGGGGCCGGCGGTAGCGGGATACGAGCAGTACTTC.

This clonotype was counted ten times or more. This chain links TRBV4-3 with TRBJ2-7, with D perhaps TRBD2 (5 bases). Germline-derived CDR1 and CDR2 are LGHNA and YSLEER. V lost 3 bases and J lost 4, with 19 bases in between. This CDR3 has 16 residues. The DNA for the CDR3 is TGCGCCAGCAGCCAGCGTTTCGGGGTTGCCGGATACGAGCAGTACTTC. Translation gives CASSQRFGVAGYEQYF.

Ten or more counts support this clonotype. The V gene is TRBV10-3, the J gene TRBJ2-7; 7 bases agree with TRBD1. CDR1 is ENHRY and CDR2 is SYGVKD in the germline V gene. The ends lost 7 bases at V and 0 bases at J; junction bases unmatched: 6. The CDR3 is 14 residues long. The CDR3 sequence is CAITTDRFSYEQYF. As DNA, the CDR3 is TGTGCCATCACTACGGACAGGTTCTCCTACGAGCAGTACTTC.

This clonotype appeared once. The V and J genes are TRBV3-1 and TRBJ2-1; perhaps TRBD1 as D (8 bases). With 0 bases removed from V and 4 bases from J, the gap between germline ends came to 28 bases. The germline V gene has CDR1 LGHDT and CDR2 YNNKEL (reference sequence). The CDR3 covers 21 residues. The CDR3 DNA is TGTGCCAGCAGCCAAGAACGGGGACAGGTCTCTACGTGGGGGGGGTACAATGAGCAGTTCTTC. It specifies CASSQERGQVSTWGGYNEQFF.

This clonotype has at least ten counts. The rearrangement uses TRBV12-3 or TRBV12-4 and TRBJ2-3; maybe TRBD1 (5 bases). The CDR3 has 14 amino acids. Trimming removed 5 bases at V and 2 bases at J, with 11 bases between. In DNA form, the CDR3 reads TGTGCCAGCAGTAGGGGCCGAGCCACAGATACGCAGTATTTT. It specifies CASSRGRATDTQYF.

The genes are TRBV6-2 or TRBV6-3 and TRBJ2-7; D may be TRBD2 (6 bases). This CDR3 contains 17 residues. Germline V gene sequence: CDR1 MNHEY, CDR2 SVGEGT. The germline V and J ends were trimmed by 6 bases and 2 bases, with 23 bases remaining between them. The CDR3 here is CASRFPSGGDRPYEQYF. The CDR3 region has the DNA TGTGCCAGCAGATTCCCATCGGGCGGGGACCGTCCCTACGAGCAGTACTTC.